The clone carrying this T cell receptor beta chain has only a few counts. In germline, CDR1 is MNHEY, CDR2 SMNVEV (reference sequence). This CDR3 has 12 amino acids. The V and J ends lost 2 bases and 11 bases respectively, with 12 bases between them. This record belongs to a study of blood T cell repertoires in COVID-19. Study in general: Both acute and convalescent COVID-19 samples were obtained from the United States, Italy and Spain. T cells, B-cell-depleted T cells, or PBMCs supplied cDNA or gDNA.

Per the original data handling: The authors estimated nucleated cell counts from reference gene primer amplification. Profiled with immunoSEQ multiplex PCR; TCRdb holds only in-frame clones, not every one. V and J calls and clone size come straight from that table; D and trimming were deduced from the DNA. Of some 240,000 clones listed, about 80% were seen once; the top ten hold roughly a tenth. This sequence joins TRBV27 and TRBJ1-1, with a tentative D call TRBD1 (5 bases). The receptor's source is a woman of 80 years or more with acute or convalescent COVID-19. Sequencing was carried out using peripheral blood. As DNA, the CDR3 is TGTGCCAGCAGTTTACTTGCAGGGAGGGCTTTCTTT. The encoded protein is CASSLLAGRAFF.